The clone carrying this T cell receptor (beta chain) appeared a few times. As yet, its antigen is unknown. Trimming stripped 0 bases from V and 7 bases from J, with 14 bases between. The germline CDR1 and CDR2 sequences are SGDLS and YYNGEE. The CDR3 loop spans 14 amino acids. This sample was included in a study of blood T cells in healthy people across ages. Overall study findings and caveats: Higher diversity and more naive CD4+ cells were features of long-lived donors, compared to aged donors.

Then a second PCR, running roughly 7 to 11 cycles, was carried out with a sample-barcoded 5' primer and a J-beta primer mix. Each cDNA molecule, via a template-switch adaptor with 12 random nucleotides, was tagged. TCRdb reprocessed the 5' RACE reads with MiXCR, giving one entry per CDR3 protein. This table holds 500,000 to 700,000 distinct CDR3 sequences, about 30% found once. The clonotype originates from a woman aged 80 or over in good health. The chain employs TRBV9 and TRBJ2-7; no reliable D call. The source material was blood. The CDR3 coding sequence is TGTGCCAGCAGCGTAGCGGCCGCATACAATGAGCAGTACTTC. It yields the protein CASSVAAAYNEQYF.